This T cell receptor beta chain was obtained from a study of shared clonotypes between healthy human individuals. Generated by immunoSEQ multiplex PCR, the TCRdb table keeps only in-frame clones and is missing some. The repertoire has 2,500,000 or so clones, approximately 94% of them found once; the top ten carry over 0.12%. This clone showed up just once. J lost 4 bases, V lost 0 bases, and 9 bases had no gene match. Looked up from germline, CDR1 is LGHNA and CDR2 is YSLEER. The CDR3 is 18 residues long. The TCR originated in a young man in good health. Sequencing was carried out using naive CD4+ T cells sorted from blood. The sample's subset: CD45RA+ positively selected. The genes are TRBV4-3 and TRBJ2-2; 9 bases line up with TRBD2. The CDR3 DNA sequence: TGCGCCAGCAGCCAAGATCTCACGGCGGGAGGGCCCACCGGGGAGCTGTTTTTT. Translation gives CASSQDLTAGGPTGELFF.